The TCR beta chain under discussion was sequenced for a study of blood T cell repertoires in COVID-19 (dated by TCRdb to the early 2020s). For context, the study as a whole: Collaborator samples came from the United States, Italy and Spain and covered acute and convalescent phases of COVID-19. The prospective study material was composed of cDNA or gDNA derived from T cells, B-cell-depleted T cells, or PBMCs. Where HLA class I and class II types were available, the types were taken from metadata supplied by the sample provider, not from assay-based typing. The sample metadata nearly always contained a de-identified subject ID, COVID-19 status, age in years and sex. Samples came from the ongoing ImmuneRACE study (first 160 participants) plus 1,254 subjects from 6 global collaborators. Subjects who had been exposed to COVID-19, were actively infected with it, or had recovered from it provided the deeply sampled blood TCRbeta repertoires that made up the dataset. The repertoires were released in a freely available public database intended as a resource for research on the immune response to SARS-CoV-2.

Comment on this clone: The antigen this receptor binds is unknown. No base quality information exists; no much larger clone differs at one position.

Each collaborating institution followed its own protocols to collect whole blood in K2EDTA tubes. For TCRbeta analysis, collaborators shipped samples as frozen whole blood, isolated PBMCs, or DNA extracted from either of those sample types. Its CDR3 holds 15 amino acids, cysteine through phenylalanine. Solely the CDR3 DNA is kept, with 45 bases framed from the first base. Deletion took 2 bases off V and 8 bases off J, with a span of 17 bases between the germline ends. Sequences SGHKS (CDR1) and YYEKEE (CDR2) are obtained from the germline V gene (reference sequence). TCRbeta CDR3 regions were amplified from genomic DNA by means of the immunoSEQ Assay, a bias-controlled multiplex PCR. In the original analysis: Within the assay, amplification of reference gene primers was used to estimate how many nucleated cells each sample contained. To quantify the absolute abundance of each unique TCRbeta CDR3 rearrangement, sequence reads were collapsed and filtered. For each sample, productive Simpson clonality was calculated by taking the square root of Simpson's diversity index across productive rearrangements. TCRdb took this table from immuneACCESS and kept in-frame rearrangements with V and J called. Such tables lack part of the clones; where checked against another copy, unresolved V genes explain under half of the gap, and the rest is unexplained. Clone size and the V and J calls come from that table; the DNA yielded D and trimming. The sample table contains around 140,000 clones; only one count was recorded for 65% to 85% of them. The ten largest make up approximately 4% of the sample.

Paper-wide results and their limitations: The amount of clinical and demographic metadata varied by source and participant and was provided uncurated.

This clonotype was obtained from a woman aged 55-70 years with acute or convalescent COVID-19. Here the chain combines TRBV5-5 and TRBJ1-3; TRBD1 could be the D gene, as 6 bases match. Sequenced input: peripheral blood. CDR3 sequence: CASSFATGLPHTIYF. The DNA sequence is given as TGTGCCAGCAGCTTCGCGACAGGACTGCCGCACACCATATATTTT.